Described below is a single TCR beta chain sequence and its context. This entry is derived from a study of blood T cell repertoires in COVID-19. The germline gives CDR1 SGHNT, CDR2 YYREEE (reference sequence). The V end was cut by 3 bases, the J end by 4 bases, with 17 bases between. The CDR3 consists of 15 residues. TCRdb's table, derived via immunoSEQ multiplex PCR, lists solely in-frame clones and lacks some. The data contain over 200,000 clones, about 90% of them singletons. Sequencing used peripheral blood. This sequence was found in a man in his sixties with COVID-19, enrolled during active disease. The chain joins TRBV5-4 to TRBJ2-7; D might be TRBD2 (5 bases). The CDR3 sequence: CASSSRVTEFYEQYF. DNA for the CDR3: TGTGCCAGCAGCTCGCGGGTCACGGAGTTTTACGAGCAGTACTTC.